Described below is a single T cell receptor (beta chain) sequence and its context. Time point given: baseline, week 1 (first vaccination visit). Described treatment: pre-vaccination baseline after standard-of-care therapy. Every donor had a new WHO grade 3 or 4 astrocytoma that was IDH1-mutant, with loss of nuclear ATRX. The germline CDR1 and CDR2 sequences are MRHNA and SNTAGT. The CDR3 has 14 amino acids. Trimming took 4 bases from V and 4 from J, leaving 13 bases between them. This sample was included in a study of a mutant IDH1 vaccine in newly diagnosed glioma. Whole-study context: Patients under treatment included roughly 60% males and about 40% females and had a mean age of approximately 40 years. Previous care, which was radiotherapy, temozolomide, or both, most often involved both.

Produced via immunoSEQ multiplex PCR; TCRdb's table is partial and in-frame only. The table records some 59,000 clones, approximately 80% of them present only once. The sequencing here drew on PBMCs, taken from a glioma patient treated with radiotherapy, temozolomide or both. This chain connects TRBV6-4 to TRBJ1-2; a weak D match, TRBD1 (6 bases). The source of this sequence is a man aged 18 to 35 with glioma. CDR3 sequence: CASSAEQGGYGYTF. CDR3 bases: TGTGCCAGCAGTGCTGAACAGGGCGGCTATGGCTACACCTTC.